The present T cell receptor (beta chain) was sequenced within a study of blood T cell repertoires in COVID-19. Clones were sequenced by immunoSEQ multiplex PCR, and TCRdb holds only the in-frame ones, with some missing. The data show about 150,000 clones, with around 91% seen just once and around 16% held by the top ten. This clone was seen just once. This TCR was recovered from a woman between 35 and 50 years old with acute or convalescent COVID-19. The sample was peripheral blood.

CDR3 nucleotide sequence: TGTGCCATCGTAGCGGGAGCGGATGAGCAGTTCTTC. Residues: CAIVAGADEQFF. This sequence joins TRBV7-2 and TRBJ2-1; 9 nucleotides align to TRBD2. Germline CDR1 and CDR2: SGHTA and FQGNSA. The CDR3 consists of 12 residues. J was trimmed by 8 bases and V by 10 bases; bases with no gene match: 6.